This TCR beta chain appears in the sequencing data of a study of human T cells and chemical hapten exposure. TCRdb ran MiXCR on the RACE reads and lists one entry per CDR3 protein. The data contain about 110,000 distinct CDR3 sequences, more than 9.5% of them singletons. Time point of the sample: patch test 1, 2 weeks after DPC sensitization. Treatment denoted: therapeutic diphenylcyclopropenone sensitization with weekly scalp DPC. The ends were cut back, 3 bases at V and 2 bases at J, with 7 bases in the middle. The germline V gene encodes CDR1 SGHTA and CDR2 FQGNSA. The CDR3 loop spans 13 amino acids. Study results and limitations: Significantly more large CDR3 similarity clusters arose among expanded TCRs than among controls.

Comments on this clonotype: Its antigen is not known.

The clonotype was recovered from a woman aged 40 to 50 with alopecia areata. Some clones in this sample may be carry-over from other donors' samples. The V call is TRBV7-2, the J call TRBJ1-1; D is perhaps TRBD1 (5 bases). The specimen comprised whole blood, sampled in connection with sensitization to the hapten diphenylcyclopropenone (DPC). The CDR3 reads CASSFRGNTEAFF. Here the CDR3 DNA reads TGTGCCAGCAGCTTTAGGGGTAACACTGAAGCTTTCTTT. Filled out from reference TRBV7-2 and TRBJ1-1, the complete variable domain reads GAGVSQSPSNKVTEKGKDVELRCDPISGHTALYWYRQSLGQGLEFLIYFQGNSAPDKSGLPSDRFSAERTGGSVSTLTIQRTQQEDSAVYLCASSFRGNTEAFFGQGTRLTVV.